This record looks at one T cell receptor beta chain sequence and its context. This sequence may be a read error, since a much larger clone differs from it by one base. A second PCR, run for roughly 6 to 11 cycles, used a sample-barcoded 5' primer plus a J-beta primer mix. MiXCR, applied by TCRdb to the 5' RACE reads, yields one record per CDR3 protein. This sample has approximately 1.5 million distinct CDR3 sequences, with under 55% found just once. CDR3 length: 18 amino acids. From germline, CDR1 is ENHRY and CDR2 SYGVKD. The entry originates in a study of blood T cells in healthy people across ages.

The origin of this receptor is a woman under 30 in good health. Sequencing was performed on blood. V and J are TRBV10-3 and TRBJ2-1, with TRBD2 identical over 8 bases. This chain's CDR3 is CAISESSGIQISYSEQFF. CDR3 bases: TGTGCCATCAGTGAGTCTAGCGGGATCCAGATCTCCTACAGTGAGCAGTTCTTC.